This TCR beta chain was captured by sequencing in a study of T cells after posttransplantation cyclophosphamide. The repertoire was sequenced with immunoSEQ multiplex PCR; TCRdb's copy has only in-frame clones and lacks some. Recorded here are around 26,000 clones, none singletons. This related bone marrow graft donor gave peripheral blood on the day of marrow donation. This clone was recorded many times. This clonotype originated in a woman aged 50 to 60 in good health, CMV-negative, and a related stem cell transplant donor. Source material: PBMCs.

The CDR3: CASSQGEGQGTGELFF. Written as DNA, the CDR3 is TGTGCCAGCAGCCAAGGGGAGGGGCAGGGGACCGGGGAGCTGTTTTTT. This chain joins TRBV4-2 and TRBJ2-2; a possible D gene is TRBD2 (7 bases). The CDR3 length is 16 residues. The germline V gene has CDR1 LGHNA and CDR2 YNFKEQ. Trimming pared 1 base from V and 5 bases from J, leaving 14 bases between.